The clone carrying this T cell receptor (beta chain) was seen at least ten times. The sample belongs to a study of breast tumors, draining lymph nodes, adjacent tissues. TCRdb passed the multiplex PCR reads through MiXCR, listing each CDR3 protein once. The table shows roughly 130,000 distinct CDR3 sequences, with around a third occurring only once. Samples came from axillary lymph nodes draining the breast cancer. This TCR came from a female donor with breast cancer. Some clones in this sample may be carry-over from other donors' samples. Sequenced material: axillary lymph node tissue.

The CDR3 protein is CASSLRWPDTDTQYF. CDR3 coding DNA: TGTGCCAGCAGCTTACGTTGGCCGGACACAGATACGCAGTATTTT. The rearrangement uses TRBV7-3 and TRBJ2-3, with unresolved D. V shed 2 bases and J shed 2 bases, with 11 bases lying between them. Germline CDR1 SGHTA, CDR2 FQGTGA. There are 15 residues in the CDR3.